The next 13 T cell receptor beta chains were all read from a single sample in a study of blood T cell repertoires in COVID-19. Measured with immunoSEQ multiplex PCR; TCRdb has only the in-frame clones, and not every one. Of around 57,000 clones in the sample, approximately 79% were seen once. Sequencing was done on a sample of peripheral blood. Receptor source: a woman in her 70s with acute or convalescent COVID-19.

The rearrangement joins TRBV5-1 to TRBJ2-3; D may be TRBD1 (6 bases). V was clipped by 4 bases and J by 3 bases, with 15 bases between them. The CDR3 is made up of 15 amino acids. The V gene's germline CDR1 is SGHRS and CDR2 YFSETQ. The CDR3 reads CASSGYRVRTDTQYF. The CDR3 DNA is TGCGCCAGCAGCGGGTACAGGGTACGAACAGATACGCAGTATTTT.

The V call is TRBV5-1, the J call TRBJ1-4; D is perhaps TRBD1 (5 bases). CDR1 is SGHRS and CDR2 is YFSETQ in the germline V gene. V was pared by 2 bases and J by 0 bases, with 11 bases between. There are 16 residues in the CDR3. CDR3 in DNA: TGCGCCAGCAGCTTTGGGGTAGGGGCAACTAATGAAAAACTGTTTTTT. Translating it yields CASSFGVGATNEKLFF.

The V call is TRBV29-1, the J call TRBJ2-4; 10 positions agree with TRBD1. V gave up 5 bases and J gave up 0 bases; unmatched junction bases: 7. Germline V gives CDR1 SQVTM, CDR2 ANQGSEA. This CDR3 region has 16 residues. The CDR3 nucleotides are TGCAGCGTTTCGACAGGGGGCATCCGAGCCAAAAACATTCAGTACTTC. Translating it yields CSVSTGGIRAKNIQYF.

The chain joins TRBV28 to TRBJ1-1; TRBD1 matches at 7 bases. Looked up from germline, CDR1 is MDHEN and CDR2 is SYDVKM. Trimming at V came to 2 bases and at J to 5 bases, leaving 5 bases not matched to a gene. The CDR3 is made up of 14 amino acids. CDR3 sequence (DNA): TGTGCCAGCAGTTTAGGACAGGTAAAGACTGAAGCTTTCTTT. It specifies CASSLGQVKTEAFF.

The chain uses TRBV20-1 and TRBJ1-1; no firm D call. The CDR3 extends over 13 amino acids. V was pared by 3 bases and J by 4 bases, with 12 bases between. Per the germline V gene, CDR1 is DFQATT and CDR2 is SNEGSKA (reference sequence). The CDR3 DNA is TGCAGTGCTAGTCTTCACCCCGGCACTGAAGCTTTCTTT. It yields the protein CSASLHPGTEAFF.

This sequence joins TRBV14 and TRBJ2-5; 8 nucleotides align to TRBD1. The CDR3 has 20 residues. V gave up 2 bases and J gave up 4 bases; unmatched junction bases: 21. Germline-derived CDR1 and CDR2 are SGHDN and FVKESK. In DNA, the CDR3 is TGTGCCAGCAGCCAAAGGGCCCGGACAGGGATAGGAGGAGGGGGAGAGACCCAGTACTTC. It codes for CASSQRARTGIGGGGETQYF.

The DNA of the CDR3 is TGTGCCAGCAGTCCAAGGGACAGGGGGCGGGAAAAACTGTTTTTT. Protein: CASSPRDRGREKLFF. The V and J genes are TRBV28 and TRBJ1-4; 12 positions match TRBD1. The germline CDR1 and CDR2 sequences are MDHEN and SYDVKM. The V and J ends lost 5 bases and 8 bases, in that order; junction bases with no gene match: 6. The CDR3 has 15 amino acids.

The chain joins TRBV3-1 (or the pseudogene TRBV3-2) to TRBJ1-1, with 8 bases lining up with TRBD1. V was clipped by 6 bases and J by 4 bases; unmatched bases: 7. CDR1 is LGHDT, CDR2 YNNKEL, per germline (reference sequence). The CDR3 sequence is 14 residues long. The CDR3 DNA is TGTGCCAGCAGAGTACAGGGGGTCGGCACTGAAGCTTTCTTT. As protein: CASRVQGVGTEAFF.

The chain links TRBV28 to TRBJ1-4, with D tentatively TRBD1 (5 bases). The germline V and J ends were trimmed by 6 bases and 7 bases, with 12 bases remaining between them. The V gene's germline CDR1 is MDHEN and CDR2 SYDVKM. The CDR3 is 13 residues long. The CDR3: CASRTTGREKLFF. The CDR3 DNA reads TGTGCCAGCAGAACAACAGGTCGTGAAAAACTGTTTTTT.

The V and J genes are TRBV4-1 and TRBJ1-3; a weak D match, TRBD1 (5 bases). V lost 4 bases and J lost 8, with 24 bases in between. Germline CDR1 MGHRA, CDR2 YSYEKL. The CDR3 sequence is 17 residues long. Here the CDR3 DNA reads TGCGCCAGCAGCCGGGGGGGAGTTACGCGCCTGGGGGACACCATATATTTT. Protein: CASSRGGVTRLGDTIYF.

The chain has TRBV19 and TRBJ1-2; possibly TRBD1 for D (6 bases). CDR1 LNHDA and CDR2 SQIVND come from the germline V gene (reference sequence). The CDR3 sequence is 13 residues long. V was cut by 6 bases and J by 1 base, with 9 bases left in between. The CDR3 DNA is TGTGCCAGTAGCAGACAGGATAACTATGGCTACACCTTC. It codes for CASSRQDNYGYTF.

The CDR3 reads CAWSVRVAGELFF. The CDR3 DNA follows: TGTGCCTGGAGTGTACGAGTAGCCGGGGAGCTGTTTTTT. The V gene is TRBV30, the J gene TRBJ2-2; D not certain. CDR1 and CDR2 from the germline V gene are GTSNPN and SVGIG (reference sequence). V was cut by 0 bases and J by 6 bases, with 8 bases left in between. This CDR3 is built from 13 residues.

V usage is TRBV3-1 (or the pseudogene TRBV3-2) and J usage is TRBJ2-5; 9 positions match TRBD2. The V and J ends lost 3 bases and 1 base, in that order; junction bases with no gene match: 6. The CDR3 is made up of 16 amino acids. Germline V gene sequence: CDR1 LGHDT, CDR2 YNNKEL (reference sequence). The CDR3 loop reads CASSQEAGGLQETQYF. The CDR3 DNA is TGTGCCAGCAGCCAGGAAGCGGGGGGCCTCCAAGAGACCCAGTACTTC.